This T cell receptor (beta chain) was recovered during a study of vaccination and CD4 T cells after COVID-19. Study in general: Two doses of either BNT162b2 or mRNA-1273 vaccine were given to participants. The stimulating agents, overlapping spike peptides, came from SARS-CoV-2, HCoV-NL63, HCoV-OC43 and HCoV-229E. Culture controls were given either a CEFX pool, an HIV-1 Nef pool, or no peptide.

An Oncomine TCR Beta short-read assay was used to sequence the DNA from cultured CD4+ T cells. Each CDR3 protein is one row after TCRdb ran MiXCR on the PCR reads. Of approximately 14,000 distinct CDR3 sequences listed, 28% are singletons. The CDR3 contains 14 residues. Germline CDR1 and CDR2: SGHAT and FQNNGV. V lost 4 bases, J lost 3 bases, and 5 bases stayed unmatched. Treatment in this sample: roughly 11-day PBMC culture with coronavirus spike peptide pools or control peptides (ViraFEST assay). First, ViraFEST expanded antigen-specific T cells with peptide pools, and next it sequenced the TCRs. Details on this clonotype: The antigen is not known.

Sequences were obtained from cultured CD4+ T cells from blood. This receptor was obtained from a human donor with COVID-19. The chain is built from TRBV11-2 and TRBJ1-1, with 7 bases matching TRBD1. The CDR3: CASSSRQGDTEAFF. As DNA, the CDR3 is TGTGCCAGCAGCTCACGCCAGGGGGACACTGAAGCTTTCTTT.